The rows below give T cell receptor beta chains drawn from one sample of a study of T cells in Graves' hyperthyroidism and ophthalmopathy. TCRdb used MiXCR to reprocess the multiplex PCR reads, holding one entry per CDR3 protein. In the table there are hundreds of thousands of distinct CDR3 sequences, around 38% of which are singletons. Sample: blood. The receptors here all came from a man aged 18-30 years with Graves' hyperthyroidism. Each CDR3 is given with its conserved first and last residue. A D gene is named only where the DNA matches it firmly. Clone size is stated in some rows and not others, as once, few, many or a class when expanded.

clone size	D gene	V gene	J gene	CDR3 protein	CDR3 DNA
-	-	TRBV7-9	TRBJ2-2	CASWGQENTGELFF	TGTGCCAGCTGGGGCCAGGAGAACACCGGGGAGCTGTTTTTT
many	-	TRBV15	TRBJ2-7	CATLKVYEQYF	TGTGCCACCCTAAAGGTCTACGAGCAGTACTTC
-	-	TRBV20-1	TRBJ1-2	CSARNRDGYTF	TGCAGTGCTAGAAACAGGGACGGCTACACCTTC
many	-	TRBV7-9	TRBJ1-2	CASIQTGNYGYTF	TGTGCCAGCATCCAGACGGGGAACTATGGCTACACCTTC
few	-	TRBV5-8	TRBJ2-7	CASPFGGSEQYF	TGTGCCAGCCCCTTTGGGGGCAGCGAGCAGTACTTC
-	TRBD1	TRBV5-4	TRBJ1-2	CASSMNRDSDGYTF	TGTGCCAGCAGCATGAACCGGGACAGCGATGGCTACACCTTC
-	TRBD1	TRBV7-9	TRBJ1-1	CASSFRQGSTEAFF	TGTGCCAGCAGCTTTAGACAGGGGAGCACTGAAGCTTTCTTT
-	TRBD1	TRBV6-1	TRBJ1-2	CASSEGQGFGYGYTF	TGTGCCAGCAGTGAAGGACAGGGATTTGGCTATGGCTACACCTTC
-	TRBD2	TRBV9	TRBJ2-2	CASSSSLAGYRSNTGELFF	TGTGCCAGCAGCTCCTCGCTAGCGGGGTACAGGTCCAACACCGGGGAGCTGTTTTTT
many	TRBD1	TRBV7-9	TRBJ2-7	CASSFQDRGESEQYF	TGTGCCAGCAGCTTCCAGGACAGGGGAGAAAGCGAGCAGTACTTC
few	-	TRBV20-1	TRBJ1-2	CSARDPAAGATHYGYTF	TGCAGTGCTAGAGATCCCGCCGCGGGGGCTACCCACTATGGCTACACCTTC
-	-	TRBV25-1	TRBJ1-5	CASSDQTWSNQPQHF	TGTGCCAGCAGTGATCAGACCTGGTCAAATCAGCCCCAGCATTTT
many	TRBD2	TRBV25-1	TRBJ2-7	CASSESVAGSLNEQYF	TGTGCCAGCAGTGAAAGTGTAGCGGGGAGCCTAAACGAGCAGTACTTC
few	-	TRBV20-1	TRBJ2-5	CSALPGARTETQYF	TGCAGTGCTTTACCCGGTGCTAGGACGGAGACCCAGTACTTC
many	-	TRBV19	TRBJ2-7	CASSLQGLGNEQYF	TGTGCCAGTAGTTTACAGGGTCTCGGGAACGAGCAGTACTTC
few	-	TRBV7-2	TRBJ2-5	CASSLMAFGQETQYF	TGTGCCAGCAGCTTAATGGCATTCGGCCAAGAGACCCAGTACTTC
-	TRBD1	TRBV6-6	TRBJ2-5	CASSARDRGLETQYF	TGTGCCAGCAGTGCCCGGGACAGGGGGCTTGAGACCCAGTACTTC
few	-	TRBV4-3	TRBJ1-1	CASSQDPYETEAFF	TGCGCCAGCAGCCAAGATCCATACGAGACTGAAGCTTTCTTT